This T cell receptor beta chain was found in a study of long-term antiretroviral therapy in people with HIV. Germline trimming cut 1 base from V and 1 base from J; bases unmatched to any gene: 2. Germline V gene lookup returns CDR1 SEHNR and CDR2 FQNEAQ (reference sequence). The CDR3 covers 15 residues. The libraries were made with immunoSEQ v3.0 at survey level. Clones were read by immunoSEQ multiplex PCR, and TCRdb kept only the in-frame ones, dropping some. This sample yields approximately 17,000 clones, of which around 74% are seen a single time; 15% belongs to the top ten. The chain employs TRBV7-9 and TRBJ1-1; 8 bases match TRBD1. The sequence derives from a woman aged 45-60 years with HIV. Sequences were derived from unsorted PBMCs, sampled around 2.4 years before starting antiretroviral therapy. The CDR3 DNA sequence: TGTGCCAGCAGCTTAGTAGGGACAGGGAACACTGAAGCTTTCTTT. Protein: CASSLVGTGNTEAFF.